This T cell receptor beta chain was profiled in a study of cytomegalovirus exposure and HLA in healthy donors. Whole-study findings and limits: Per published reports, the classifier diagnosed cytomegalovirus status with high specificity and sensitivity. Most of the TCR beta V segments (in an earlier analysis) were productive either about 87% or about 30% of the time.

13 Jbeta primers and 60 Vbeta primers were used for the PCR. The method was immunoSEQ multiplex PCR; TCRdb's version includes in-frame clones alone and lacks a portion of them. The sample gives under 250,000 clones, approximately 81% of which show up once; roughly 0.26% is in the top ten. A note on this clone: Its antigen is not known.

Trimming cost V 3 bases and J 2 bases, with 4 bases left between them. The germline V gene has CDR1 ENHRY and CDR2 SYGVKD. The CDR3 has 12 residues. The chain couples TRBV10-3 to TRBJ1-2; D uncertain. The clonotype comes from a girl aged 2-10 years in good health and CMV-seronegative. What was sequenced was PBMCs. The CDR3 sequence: CAISDKNYGYTF. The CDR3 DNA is TGTGCCATCAGTGACAAAAACTATGGCTACACCTTC.